This T cell receptor (beta chain) was captured by sequencing in a study of cytomegalovirus exposure and HLA in healthy donors. PCR employed 60 Vbeta and 13 Jbeta primers. The table came from immunoSEQ multiplex PCR; TCRdb's copy has only in-frame clones and leaves some out. This table has 200,000 to 250,000 clones, roughly 80% appearing once. Germline V lookup: CDR1 MGHRA, CDR2 YSYEKL. The CDR3 contains 18 residues. V was shortened by 0 bases and J by 4 bases, with 21 bases between the two germline ends. The TCR sequence derives from a girl between 5 and 17 years old in good health and CMV-seronegative. V gene TRBV4-1 combines with J gene TRBJ2-5; maybe TRBD2 (6 bases). Specimen: PBMCs. CDR3 in DNA: TGCGCCAGCAGCCAAGATGGGGCCAGGGCGGGGTGGGGAGAGACCCAGTACTTC. Translation gives CASSQDGARAGWGETQYF.